The 13 T cell receptor beta chains in this list originate from one sample, sequenced in a study of T cells after yellow fever vaccination. MiXCR, run by TCRdb on the 5' RACE reads, gives a single entry per CDR3 protein. The data show some 120,000 distinct CDR3 sequences, roughly 10% seen once. The sequenced sample was CD8+ T cells sorted from PBMCs, obtained on the day of the yellow fever booster vaccination. These receptors all stem from a man aged 18-30 years who received the YFV17D yellow fever vaccine.

V is TRBV12-3 or TRBV12-4 and J is TRBJ2-4; possibly TRBD2 for D (5 bases). The length of the CDR3 is 13 residues. Trimming took off 3 bases at V and 6 bases at J, with 9 bases between the two ends. The CDR3 sequence: CASSLGAANIQYF. CDR3 nucleotides: TGTGCCAGCAGTTTGGGAGCGGCAAACATTCAGTACTTC.

The rearrangement links TRBV5-1 to TRBJ2-3, with 7 bases aligning to TRBD2. J lost 2 bases, V lost 7 bases, and 16 bases had no gene match. The germline CDR1 and CDR2 sequences are SGHRS and YFSETQ. This CDR3 contains 17 residues. The CDR3 sequence: CASLLGPGGGPTDTQYF. The CDR3 DNA follows: TGCGCCAGCCTCCTCGGTCCTGGGGGGGGACCCACAGATACGCAGTATTTT. Based on the CDR3 plus reference TRBV5-1 and TRBJ2-3, the full variable domain is KAGVTQTPRYLIKTRGQQVTLSCSPISGHRSVSWYQQTPGQGLQFLFEYFSETQRNKGNFPGRFSGRQFSNSRSEMNVSTLELGDSALYLCASLLGPGGGPTDTQYFGPGTRLTVL.

The chain combines TRBV3-1 with TRBJ1-2; maybe TRBD1 (6 bases). The CDR3 contains 15 residues. The V end was cut by 4 bases, the J end by 1 base, with 13 bases between. Germline CDR1 is LGHDT and CDR2 is YNNKEL (reference sequence). The CDR3 DNA follows: TGTGCCAGCAGCCCTCAGGGGCTCAATAACTATGGCTACACCTTC. It codes for CASSPQGLNNYGYTF.

The chain carries TRBV9 and TRBJ2-6; D not certain. CDR3 length: 16 amino acids. In germline, CDR1 is SGDLS, CDR2 YYNGEE. V gave up 3 bases and J gave up 0 bases, with 10 bases separating them. The chain's CDR3 is CASSGGSYSGANVLTF. Written as DNA, the CDR3 is TGTGCCAGCAGCGGAGGAAGTTACTCTGGGGCCAACGTCCTGACTTTC.

This clonotype showed up many times. The chain recombines TRBV4-1 with TRBJ2-7, with a weak D call TRBD2 (6 bases). Germline V gene sequence: CDR1 MGHRA, CDR2 YSYEKL. Deletions cut 0 bases from V and 0 bases from J, with 12 bases between. The CDR3 totals 16 residues. CDR3 DNA sequence: TGCGCCAGCAGCCAAGAGGGGCGGGGTAGCTCCTACGAGCAGTACTTC. It yields the protein CASSQEGRGSSYEQYF.

In its sample, this clonotype was seen a few times. The chain uses TRBV12-3 or TRBV12-4 and TRBJ2-2; D ambiguous. CDR3 size: 11 residues. V was trimmed by 6 bases and J by 6 bases, leaving 5 bases between them. The CDR3 is CASRNPGELFF. CDR3 coding DNA: TGTGCCAGCAGAAACCCCGGGGAGCTGTTTTTT.

This clonotype has a handful of counts. This rearrangement joins TRBV20-1 to TRBJ2-2; 8 bases align to TRBD1. With V trimmed by 6 bases and J by 4 bases, 4 bases remained unmatched. This CDR3 comprises 13 residues. CDR1 is DFQATT, CDR2 SNEGSKA, per germline (reference sequence). CDR3 residues: CSATTGVTGELFF. CDR3 nucleotides: TGCAGTGCCACGACAGGGGTCACCGGGGAGCTGTTTTTT.

A few counts support this clonotype. The chain links TRBV24-1 to TRBJ2-2, with D perhaps matching TRBD2 (5 bases). Germline V CDR1 and CDR2: KGHDR, SFDVKD. The length of the CDR3 is 16 residues. V was pared by 4 bases and J by 0 bases, with 11 bases between. The CDR3 nucleotides read TGTGCCACCAGTGAGGAGGTTTTCTCGAACACCGGGGAGCTGTTTTTT. It yields the protein CATSEEVFSNTGELFF.

This clonotype was seen more than once but under ten times. This chain uses TRBV6-1 with TRBJ2-5; possibly TRBD1 or TRBD2 for D (5 bases each). Looked up from germline, CDR1 is MNHNS and CDR2 is SASEGT. CDR3 size: 15 residues. Between the trimmed V and J ends, which lost 4 bases and 5 bases, there was a span of 17 bases. DNA of the CDR3: TGTGCCAGCAGTGGATCCGATGGGGGTGCGGAGACCCAGTACTTC. Amino acid sequence: CASSGSDGGAETQYF.

This clonotype has a handful of counts. The chain is built from TRBV5-4 and TRBJ2-5; D remains ambiguous. Trimming cost V 2 bases and J 1 base, with 12 bases left between them. Germline CDR1 reads SGHNT; CDR2 reads YYREEE (reference sequence). The CDR3 covers 15 residues. Here the CDR3 DNA reads TGTGCCAGCAGCTTTATGGTTAGTGCCCAAGAGACCCAGTACTTC. This sequence encodes CASSFMVSAQETQYF.

The V call is TRBV21-1, the J call TRBJ2-7; TRBD2 is taken as the D call from the table, unchecked against the DNA. TRBV21-1 is marked as a pseudogene. The CDR3 extends over 21 amino acids. The CDR3 region is CASSNKPIAGGHGGFSYEQYV. The DNA for the CDR3 is TGTGCCAGCAGCAATAAACCCATAGCGGGGGGCCATGGAGGGTTCTCCTACGAGCAGTACGTC.

This clonotype was observed many times. The chain couples TRBV28 to TRBJ2-7; D remains ambiguous. CDR3 length: 16 residues. The V gene's germline CDR1 is MDHEN and CDR2 SYDVKM. V was pared by 6 bases and J by 5 bases, with 23 bases between. CDR3 nucleotide sequence: TGTGCCAGCAGACCACGTTCCTCGGCGGCCCCGAACGAGCAGTACGTC. Its translation is CASRPRSSAAPNEQYV.

The rearrangement links TRBV12-3 or TRBV12-4 to TRBJ2-3; D remains ambiguous. The CDR3 consists of 15 residues. V was cut by 3 bases and J by 4 bases, with 14 bases left in between. Written as DNA, the CDR3 is TGTGCCAGCAGTTTTAGGCCTGGATATGCAGATACGCAGTATTTT. Its protein is CASSFRPGYADTQYF.